This TCR beta chain emerged from a study of blood T cell repertoires in COVID-19. Profiled with immunoSEQ multiplex PCR; TCRdb holds only in-frame clones, not every one. The sample consists of over 250,000 clones, about 91% of them appearing once. V shed 0 bases and J shed 8 bases, with 10 bases lying between them. Germline V gene data show CDR1 as LNHNV and CDR2 as YYDKDF (reference sequence). The CDR3 extends over 13 amino acids. The specimen was PBMCs or T cells enriched from blood (not recorded which). This receptor was identified in a woman between 18 and 30 years old who had recovered from COVID-19. The J gene is TRBJ1-2, the V gene TRBV15, with no clear D. Written as DNA, the CDR3 is TGTGCCACCAGCAGAGATGGGCTATGGGGCTACACCTTC. Its protein is CATSRDGLWGYTF. Full variable domain (remainder filled in from reference TRBV15 and TRBJ1-2): DAMVIQNPRYQVTQFGKPVTLSCSQTLNHNVMYWYQQKSSQAPKLLFHYYDKDFNNEADTPDNFQSRRPNTSFCFLDIRSPGLGDTAMYLCATSRDGLWGYTFGSGTRLTVV.